This entry features one T cell receptor (beta chain) sequence. Antigen specificity is unknown. One junction end does not reproduce the germline sequence, and a read error may be involved. The data were obtained in a study of tumor and adjacent non-tumor tissue in lung cancer. Study-wide results and caveats: Tumor TCR diversity, when higher, was linked to shorter survival. Tumor repertoires had a smaller top 100 clone share than normal lung.

A modified ARM-PCR protocol with three rounds of nested PCR amplified TCRbeta. TCRdb reanalysed the multiplex PCR reads using MiXCR and keeps one entry per CDR3 protein. The sample yields about 200,000 distinct CDR3 sequences, over 55% seen once. No cell sorting was done before RNA was extracted from the tissue. Newly diagnosed lung cancer patients had thoracic surgery in China, August–late 2014, without prior chemotherapy. The sequence derives from a man aged 55 to 70 with non-small cell lung cancer. Sequenced input: lung tumor tissue.

DNA for the CDR3: TGTGCCAGCTGTTTTGATTTTTCGAACACTGAAGTTTTCTTT. Translating it yields CASCFDFSNTEVFF. This chain uses TRBV6-1 with TRBJ1-1, with D unclear. This CDR3 region has 14 residues. Germline loops: CDR1 MNHNS, CDR2 SASEGT.